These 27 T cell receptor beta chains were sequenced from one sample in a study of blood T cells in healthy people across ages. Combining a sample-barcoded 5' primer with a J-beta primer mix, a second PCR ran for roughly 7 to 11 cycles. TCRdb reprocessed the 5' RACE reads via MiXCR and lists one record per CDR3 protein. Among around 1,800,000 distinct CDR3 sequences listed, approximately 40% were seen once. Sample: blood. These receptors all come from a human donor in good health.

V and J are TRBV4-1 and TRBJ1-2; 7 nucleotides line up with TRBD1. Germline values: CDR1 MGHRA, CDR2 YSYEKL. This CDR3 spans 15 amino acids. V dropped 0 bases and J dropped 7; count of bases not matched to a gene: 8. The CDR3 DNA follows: TGCGCCAGCAGCCAAGAACCAGGGGGAGCTGGTGGCTACACCTTC. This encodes CASSQEPGGAGGYTF.

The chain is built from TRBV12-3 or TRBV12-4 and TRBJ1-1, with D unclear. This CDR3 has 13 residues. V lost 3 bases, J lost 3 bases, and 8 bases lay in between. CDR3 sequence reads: CASSFKVHTEAFF. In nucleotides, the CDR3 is TGTGCCAGCAGTTTTAAGGTGCACACTGAAGCTTTCTTT.

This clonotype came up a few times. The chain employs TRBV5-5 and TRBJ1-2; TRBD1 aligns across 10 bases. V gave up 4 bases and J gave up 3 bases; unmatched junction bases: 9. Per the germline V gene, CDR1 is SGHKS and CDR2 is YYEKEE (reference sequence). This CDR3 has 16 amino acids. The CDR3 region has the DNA TGTGCCAGCAGCGGGTACGGCGGGACAGGGGACTATGGCTACACCTTC. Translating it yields CASSGYGGTGDYGYTF.

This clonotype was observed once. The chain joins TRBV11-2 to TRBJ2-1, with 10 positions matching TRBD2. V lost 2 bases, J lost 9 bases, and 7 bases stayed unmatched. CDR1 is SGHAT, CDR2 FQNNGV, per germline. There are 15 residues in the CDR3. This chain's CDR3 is CASSLSGGDVSEQFF. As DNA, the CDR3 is TGTGCCAGCAGCTTAAGCGGGGGGGACGTCAGTGAGCAGTTCTTC.

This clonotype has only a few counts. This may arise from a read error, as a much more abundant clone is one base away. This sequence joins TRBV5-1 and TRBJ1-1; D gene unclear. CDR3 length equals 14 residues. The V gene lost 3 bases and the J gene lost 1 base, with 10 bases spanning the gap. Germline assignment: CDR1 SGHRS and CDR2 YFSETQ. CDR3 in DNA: TGCGCCAGCAGCTGTCAGGCGTCGAACACTGAAGCTTTCTTT. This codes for CASSCQASNTEAFF.

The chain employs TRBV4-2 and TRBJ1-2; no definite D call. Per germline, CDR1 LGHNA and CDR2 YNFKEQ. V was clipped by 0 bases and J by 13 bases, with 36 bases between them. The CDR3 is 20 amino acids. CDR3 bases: TGTGCCAGCAGCCAAGATCTATCGCGCAGCTCCCAACTCCCTGGGTATGGCCGCACCTTC. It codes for CASSQDLSRSSQLPGYGRTF.

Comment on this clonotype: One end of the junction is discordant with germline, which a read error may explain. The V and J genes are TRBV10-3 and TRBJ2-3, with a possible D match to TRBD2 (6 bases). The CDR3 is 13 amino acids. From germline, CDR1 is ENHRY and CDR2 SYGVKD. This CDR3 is CAIMGGITDTQYF. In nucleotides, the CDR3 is TGTGCCATCATGGGGGGTATCACAGATACGCAATATTTT.

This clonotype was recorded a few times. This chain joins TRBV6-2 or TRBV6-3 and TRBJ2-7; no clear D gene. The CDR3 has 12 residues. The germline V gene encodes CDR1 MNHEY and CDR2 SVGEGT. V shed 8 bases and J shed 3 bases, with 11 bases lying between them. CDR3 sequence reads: CASDRANYEQYF. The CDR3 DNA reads TGTGCCAGCGACCGGGCCAACTACGAGCAGTACTTC.

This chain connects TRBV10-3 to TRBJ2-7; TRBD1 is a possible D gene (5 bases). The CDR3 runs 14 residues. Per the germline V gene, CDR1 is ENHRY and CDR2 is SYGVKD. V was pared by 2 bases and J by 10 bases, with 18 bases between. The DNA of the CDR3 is TGTGCCATCAGTGAGAGAATAAAGGCGGACACCCAGTACTTC. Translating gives CAISERIKADTQYF.

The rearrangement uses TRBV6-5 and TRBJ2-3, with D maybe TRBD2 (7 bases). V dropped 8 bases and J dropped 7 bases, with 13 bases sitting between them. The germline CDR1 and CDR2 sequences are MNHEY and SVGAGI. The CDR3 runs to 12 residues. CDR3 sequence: CASRGGPYTQYF. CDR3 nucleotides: TGTGCCAGCCGCGGGGGCCCTTATACGCAGTATTTT.

The CDR3 nucleotides are TGCAGCGTTTGGTGTGGGGTCTATAACCTAGTCAAAAACATTCAGTACTTC. Translating gives CSVWCGVYNLVKNIQYF. J is TRBJ2-4 and V is TRBV29-1; no clear D gene. The CDR3 totals 17 residues. Trimming shortened V by 5 bases and J by 3 bases, and 23 bases separated the two germline ends. CDR1 is SQVTM and CDR2 is ANQGSEA in the germline V gene.

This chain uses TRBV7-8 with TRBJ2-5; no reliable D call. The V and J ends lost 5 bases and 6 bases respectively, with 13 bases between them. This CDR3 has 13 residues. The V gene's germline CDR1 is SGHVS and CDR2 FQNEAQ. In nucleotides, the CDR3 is TGTGCCAGCAGCCAACCGGGCACGCAGACCCAGTACTTC. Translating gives CASSQPGTQTQYF.

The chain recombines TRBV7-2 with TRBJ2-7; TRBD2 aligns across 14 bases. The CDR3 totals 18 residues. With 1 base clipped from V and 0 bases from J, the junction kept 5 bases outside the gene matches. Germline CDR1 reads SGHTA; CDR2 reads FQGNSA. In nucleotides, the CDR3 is TGTGCCAGCAGCTTAGTGGGACTAGCGGGGGAGGGCTCCTACGAGCAGTACTTC. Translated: CASSLVGLAGEGSYEQYF.

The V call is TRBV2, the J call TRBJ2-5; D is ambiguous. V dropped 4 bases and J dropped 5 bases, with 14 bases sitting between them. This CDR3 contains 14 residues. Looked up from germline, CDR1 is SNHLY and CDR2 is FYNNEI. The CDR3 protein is CASSARRSEETQYF. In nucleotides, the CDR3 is TGTGCCAGCAGTGCTCGCAGGAGCGAGGAGACCCAGTACTTC.

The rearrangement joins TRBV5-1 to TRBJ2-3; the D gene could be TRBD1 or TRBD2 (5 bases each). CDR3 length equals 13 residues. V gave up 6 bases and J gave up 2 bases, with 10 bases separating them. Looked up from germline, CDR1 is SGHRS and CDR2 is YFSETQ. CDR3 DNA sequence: TGCGCCAGCAACCTGGGGGACACAGATACGCAGTATTTT. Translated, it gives CASNLGDTDTQYF.

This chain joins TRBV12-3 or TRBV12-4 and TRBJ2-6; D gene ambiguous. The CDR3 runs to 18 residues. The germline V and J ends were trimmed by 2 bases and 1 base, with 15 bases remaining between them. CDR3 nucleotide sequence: TGTGCCAGCAGTTTATGGGCCGCTTTACAGTCTGGGGCCAACGTCCTGACTTTC. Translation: CASSLWAALQSGANVLTF.

For the CDR3, the DNA is TGTGCCAGCAGTGAAGTAACTTTGAACACTGAAGCTTTCTTT. Its translation: CASSEVTLNTEAFF. The chain joins TRBV2 to TRBJ1-1; D is undetermined. This CDR3 has 14 residues. V lost 1 base and J lost 0, with 6 bases in between. Germline V gene lookup returns CDR1 SNHLY and CDR2 FYNNEI.

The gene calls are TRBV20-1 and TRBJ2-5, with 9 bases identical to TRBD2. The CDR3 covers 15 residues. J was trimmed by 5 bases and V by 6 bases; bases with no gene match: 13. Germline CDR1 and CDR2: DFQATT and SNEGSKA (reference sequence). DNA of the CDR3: TGCAGTGCCCATATGGGCGGGGGGGCGGGGGAGACCCAGTACTTC. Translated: CSAHMGGGAGETQYF.

The CDR3 loop is CASSRNLFNEQFF. The CDR3, as DNA: TGTGCCAGCAGCCGAAACCTCTTCAATGAGCAGTTCTTC. The chain uses TRBV14 and TRBJ2-1; D is ambiguous. V dropped 4 bases and J dropped 6 bases, with 10 bases sitting between them. Germline values: CDR1 SGHDN, CDR2 FVKESK. The CDR3 has 13 amino acids.

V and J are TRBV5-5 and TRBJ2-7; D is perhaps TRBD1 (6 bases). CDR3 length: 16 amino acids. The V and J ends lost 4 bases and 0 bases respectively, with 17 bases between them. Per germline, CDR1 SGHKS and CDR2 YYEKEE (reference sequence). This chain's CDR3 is CASSLTGQLGSYEQYF. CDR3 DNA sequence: TGTGCCAGCAGCCTGACCGGACAGCTGGGCTCCTACGAGCAGTACTTC. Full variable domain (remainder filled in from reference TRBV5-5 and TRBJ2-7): DAGVTQSPTHLIKTRGQQVTLRCSPISGHKSVSWYQQVLGQGPQFIFQYYEKEERGRGNFPDRFSARQFPNYSSELNVNALLLGDSALYLCASSLTGQLGSYEQYFGPGTRLTVT.

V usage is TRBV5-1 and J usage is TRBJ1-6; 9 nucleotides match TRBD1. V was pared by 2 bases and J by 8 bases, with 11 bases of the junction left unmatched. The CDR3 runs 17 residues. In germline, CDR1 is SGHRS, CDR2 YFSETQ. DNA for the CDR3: TGCGCCAGCAGCTTTTATTCGACAGGGGGTTCCGATTCACCCCTCCACTTT. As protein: CASSFYSTGGSDSPLHF.

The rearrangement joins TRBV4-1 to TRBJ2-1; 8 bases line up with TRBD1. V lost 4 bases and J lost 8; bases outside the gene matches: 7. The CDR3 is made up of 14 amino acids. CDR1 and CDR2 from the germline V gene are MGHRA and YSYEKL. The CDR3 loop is CASSLADRDDEQFF. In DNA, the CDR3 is TGCGCCAGCAGCCTAGCGGACAGGGATGATGAGCAGTTCTTC.

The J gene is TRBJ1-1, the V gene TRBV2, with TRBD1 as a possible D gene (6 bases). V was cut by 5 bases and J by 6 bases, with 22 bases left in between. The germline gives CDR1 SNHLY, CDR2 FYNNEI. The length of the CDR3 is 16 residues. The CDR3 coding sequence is TGTGCCAGCAGTCCTAATGTTCCTACAGGGTATGCTGAAGCTTTCTTT. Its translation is CASSPNVPTGYAEAFF.

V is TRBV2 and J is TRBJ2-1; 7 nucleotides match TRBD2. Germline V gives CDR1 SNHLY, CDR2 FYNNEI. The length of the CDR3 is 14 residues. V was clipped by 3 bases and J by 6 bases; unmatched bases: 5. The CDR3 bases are TGTGCCAGCAGTGAGGGCGGGGGAGGCAATGAGCAGTTCTTC. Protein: CASSEGGGGNEQFF.

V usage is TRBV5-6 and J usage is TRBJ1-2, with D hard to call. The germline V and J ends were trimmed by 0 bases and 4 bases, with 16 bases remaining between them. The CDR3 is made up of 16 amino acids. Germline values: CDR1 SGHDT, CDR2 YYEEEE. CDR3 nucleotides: TGTGCCAGCAGCTTGGCCTCTGGCCAGCTCATCTATGGCTACACCTTC. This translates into CASSLASGQLIYGYTF.

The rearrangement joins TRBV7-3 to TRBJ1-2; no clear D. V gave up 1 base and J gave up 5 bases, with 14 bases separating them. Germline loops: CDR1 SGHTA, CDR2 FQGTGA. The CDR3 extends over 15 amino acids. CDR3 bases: TGTGCCAGCAGCTTAAATCCCGGAGGAGGTTATGGCTACACCTTC. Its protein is CASSLNPGGGYGYTF.

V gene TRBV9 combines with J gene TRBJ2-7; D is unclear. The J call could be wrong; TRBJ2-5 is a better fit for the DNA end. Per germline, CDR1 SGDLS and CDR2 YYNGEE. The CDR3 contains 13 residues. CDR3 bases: TGTGCCAGCAGCGTAAACTCGAGGGAGACCCAGTACTTC. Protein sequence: CASSVNSRETQYF.